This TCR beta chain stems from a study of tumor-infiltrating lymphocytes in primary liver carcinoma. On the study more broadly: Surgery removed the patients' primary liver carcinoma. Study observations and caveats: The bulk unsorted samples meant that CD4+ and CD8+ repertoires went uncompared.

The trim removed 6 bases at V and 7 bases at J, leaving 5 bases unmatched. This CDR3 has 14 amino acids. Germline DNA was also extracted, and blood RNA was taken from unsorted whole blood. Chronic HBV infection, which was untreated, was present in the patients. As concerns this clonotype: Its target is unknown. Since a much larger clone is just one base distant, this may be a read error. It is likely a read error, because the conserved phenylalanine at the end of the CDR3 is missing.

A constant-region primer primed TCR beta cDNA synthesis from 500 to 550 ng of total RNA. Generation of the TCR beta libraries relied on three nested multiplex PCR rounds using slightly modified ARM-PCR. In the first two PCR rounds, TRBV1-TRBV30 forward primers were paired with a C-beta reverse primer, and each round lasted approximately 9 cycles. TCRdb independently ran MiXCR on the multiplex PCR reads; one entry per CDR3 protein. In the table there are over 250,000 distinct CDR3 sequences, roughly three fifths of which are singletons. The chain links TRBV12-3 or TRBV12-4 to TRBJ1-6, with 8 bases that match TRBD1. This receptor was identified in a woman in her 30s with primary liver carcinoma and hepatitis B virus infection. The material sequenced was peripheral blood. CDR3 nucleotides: TGTGCCAGCAGAGGACAGGGAGAAAATTCACCCCTCCACTAT. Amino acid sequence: CASRGQGENSPLHY.